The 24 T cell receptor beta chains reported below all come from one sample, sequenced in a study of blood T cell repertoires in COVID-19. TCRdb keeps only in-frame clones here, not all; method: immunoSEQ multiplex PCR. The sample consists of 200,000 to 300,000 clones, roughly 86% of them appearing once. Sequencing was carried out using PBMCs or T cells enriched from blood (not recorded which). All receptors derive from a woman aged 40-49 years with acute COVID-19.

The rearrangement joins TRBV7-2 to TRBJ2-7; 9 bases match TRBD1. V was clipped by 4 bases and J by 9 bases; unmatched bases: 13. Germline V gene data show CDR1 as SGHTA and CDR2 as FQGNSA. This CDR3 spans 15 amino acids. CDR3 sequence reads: CASSSGTGSGLRQYF. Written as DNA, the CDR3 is TGTGCCAGCAGCTCGGGGACAGGGTCGGGGCTGAGGCAGTACTTC. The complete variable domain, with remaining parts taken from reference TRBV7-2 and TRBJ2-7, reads GAGVSQSPSNKVTEKGKDVELRCDPISGHTALYWYRQSLGQGLEFLIYFQGNSAPDKSGLPSDRFSAERTGGSVSTLTIQRTQQEDSAVYLCASSSGTGSGLRQYFGPGTRLTVT.

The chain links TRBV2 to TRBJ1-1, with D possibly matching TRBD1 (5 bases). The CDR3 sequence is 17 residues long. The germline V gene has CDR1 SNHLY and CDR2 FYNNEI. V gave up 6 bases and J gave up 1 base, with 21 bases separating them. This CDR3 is CASSENPPGLRNTEAFF. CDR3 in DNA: TGTGCCAGCAGCGAAAACCCCCCGGGACTGAGGAACACTGAAGCTTTCTTT.

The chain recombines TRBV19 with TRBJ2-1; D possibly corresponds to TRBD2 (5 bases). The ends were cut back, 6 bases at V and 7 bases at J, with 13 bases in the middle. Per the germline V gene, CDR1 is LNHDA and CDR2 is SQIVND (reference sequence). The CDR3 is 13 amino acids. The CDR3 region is CASRQYRENEQFF. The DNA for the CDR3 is TGTGCCAGTAGGCAGTATAGGGAGAATGAGCAGTTCTTC.

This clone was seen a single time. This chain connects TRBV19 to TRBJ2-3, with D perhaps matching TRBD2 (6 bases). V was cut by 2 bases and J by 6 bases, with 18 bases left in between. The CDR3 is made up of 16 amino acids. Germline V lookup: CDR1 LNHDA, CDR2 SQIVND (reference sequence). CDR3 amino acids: CASSILGGAMRDTQYF. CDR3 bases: TGTGCCAGTAGTATACTCGGGGGAGCTATGCGCGATACGCAGTATTTT. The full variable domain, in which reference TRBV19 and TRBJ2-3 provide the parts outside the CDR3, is DGGITQSPKYLFRKEGQNVTLSCEQNLNHDAMYWYRQDPGQGLRLIYYSQIVNDFQKGDIAEGYSVSREKKESFPLTVTSAQKNPTAFYLCASSILGGAMRDTQYFGPGTRLTVL.

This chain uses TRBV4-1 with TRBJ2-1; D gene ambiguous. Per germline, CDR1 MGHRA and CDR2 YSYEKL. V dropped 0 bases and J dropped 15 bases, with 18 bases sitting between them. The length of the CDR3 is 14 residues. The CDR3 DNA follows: TGCGCCAGCAGCCAAGATCTAGAAGAGGCCCGCTGGTTCTTC. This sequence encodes CASSQDLEEARWFF.

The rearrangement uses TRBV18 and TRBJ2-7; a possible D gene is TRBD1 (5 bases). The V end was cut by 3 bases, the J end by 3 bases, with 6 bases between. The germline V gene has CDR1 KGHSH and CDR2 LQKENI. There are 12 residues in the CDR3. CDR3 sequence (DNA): TGTGCCAGCTCACCCGACAGCTACGAGCAGTACTTC. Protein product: CASSPDSYEQYF.

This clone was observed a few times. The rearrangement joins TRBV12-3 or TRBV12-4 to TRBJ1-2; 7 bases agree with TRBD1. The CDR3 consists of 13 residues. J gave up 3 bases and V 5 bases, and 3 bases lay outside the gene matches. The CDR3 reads CASSTQGYYGYTF. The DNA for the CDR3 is TGTGCCAGCAGTACACAGGGGTACTATGGCTACACCTTC.

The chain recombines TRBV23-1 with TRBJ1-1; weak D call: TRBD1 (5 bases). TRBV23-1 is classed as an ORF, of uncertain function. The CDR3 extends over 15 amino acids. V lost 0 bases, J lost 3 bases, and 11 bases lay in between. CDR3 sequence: CASSQSPGVDTEAFF. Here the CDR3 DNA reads TGCGCCAGCAGTCAATCTCCGGGGGTGGACACTGAAGCTTTCTTT.

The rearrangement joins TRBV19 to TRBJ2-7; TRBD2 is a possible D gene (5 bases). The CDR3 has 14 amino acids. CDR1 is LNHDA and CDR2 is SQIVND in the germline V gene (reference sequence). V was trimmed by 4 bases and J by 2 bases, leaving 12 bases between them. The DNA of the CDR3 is TGTGCCAGTAGTAAGATGGAGGCAGCCTACGAGCAGTACTTC. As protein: CASSKMEAAYEQYF.

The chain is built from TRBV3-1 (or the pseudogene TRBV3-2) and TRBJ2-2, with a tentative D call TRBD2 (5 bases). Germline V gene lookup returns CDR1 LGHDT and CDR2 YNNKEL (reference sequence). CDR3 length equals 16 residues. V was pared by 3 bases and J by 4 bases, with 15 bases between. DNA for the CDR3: TGTGCCAGCAGCCACAGACTAATCCGGGGCACCGGGGAGCTGTTTTTT. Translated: CASSHRLIRGTGELFF.

CDR3 sequence: CASSQDIGAEAFF. Written as DNA, the CDR3 is TGTGCCAGCAGCCAAGATATAGGGGCTGAAGCTTTCTTT. The chain uses TRBV14 and TRBJ1-1; maybe TRBD1 (5 bases). V lost 0 bases, J lost 6 bases, and 8 bases lay in between. Germline CDR1 and CDR2: SGHDN and FVKESK. This CDR3 spans 13 amino acids.

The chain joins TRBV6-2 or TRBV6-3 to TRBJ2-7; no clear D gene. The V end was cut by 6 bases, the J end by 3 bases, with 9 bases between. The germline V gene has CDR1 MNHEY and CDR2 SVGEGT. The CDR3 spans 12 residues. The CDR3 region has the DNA TGTGCCAGCAGCCCGACTGTCTACGAGCAGTACTTC. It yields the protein CASSPTVYEQYF.

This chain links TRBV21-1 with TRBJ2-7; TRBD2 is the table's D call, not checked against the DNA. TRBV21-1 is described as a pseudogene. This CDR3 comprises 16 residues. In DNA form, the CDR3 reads TGTGCCAGCAGCAACCAGGGAGGCCTAGCTAACTACGAGCAGTACTTC. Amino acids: CASSNQGGLANYEQYF.

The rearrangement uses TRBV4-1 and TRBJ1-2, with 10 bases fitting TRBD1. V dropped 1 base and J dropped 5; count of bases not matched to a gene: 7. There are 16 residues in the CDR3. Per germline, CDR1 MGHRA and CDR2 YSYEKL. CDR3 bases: TGCGCCAGCAGCCAAGCCCGGACAGGGGGTGCGTATGGCTACACCTTC. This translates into CASSQARTGGAYGYTF.

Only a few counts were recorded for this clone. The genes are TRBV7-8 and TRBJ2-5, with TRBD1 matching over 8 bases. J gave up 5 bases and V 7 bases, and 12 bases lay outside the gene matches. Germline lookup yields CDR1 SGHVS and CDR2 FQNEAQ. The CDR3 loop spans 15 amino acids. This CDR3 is CASTFADRGGETQYF. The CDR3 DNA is TGTGCCAGCACGTTCGCCGACAGGGGCGGGGAGACCCAGTACTTC.

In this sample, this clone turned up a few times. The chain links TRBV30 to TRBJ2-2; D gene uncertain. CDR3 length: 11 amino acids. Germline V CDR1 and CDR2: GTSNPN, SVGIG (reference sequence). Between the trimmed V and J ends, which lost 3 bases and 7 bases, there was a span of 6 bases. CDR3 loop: CAWRPVGELFF. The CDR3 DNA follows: TGTGCCTGGAGACCAGTCGGGGAGCTGTTTTTT.

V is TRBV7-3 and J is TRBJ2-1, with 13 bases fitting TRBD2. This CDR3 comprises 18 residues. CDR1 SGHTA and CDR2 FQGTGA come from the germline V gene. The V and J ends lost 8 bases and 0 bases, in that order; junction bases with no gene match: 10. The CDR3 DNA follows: TGTGCCAGCGCCAAAACTAGCGGGAGGGCCGGCTCCTACAATGAGCAGTTCTTC. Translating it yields CASAKTSGRAGSYNEQFF.

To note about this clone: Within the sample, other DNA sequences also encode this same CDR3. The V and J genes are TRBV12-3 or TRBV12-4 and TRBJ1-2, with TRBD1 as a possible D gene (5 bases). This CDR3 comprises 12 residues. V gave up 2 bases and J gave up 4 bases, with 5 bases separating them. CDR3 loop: CASSLRGYGYTF. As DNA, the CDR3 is TGTGCCAGCAGTTTAAGGGGCTATGGCTACACCTTC.

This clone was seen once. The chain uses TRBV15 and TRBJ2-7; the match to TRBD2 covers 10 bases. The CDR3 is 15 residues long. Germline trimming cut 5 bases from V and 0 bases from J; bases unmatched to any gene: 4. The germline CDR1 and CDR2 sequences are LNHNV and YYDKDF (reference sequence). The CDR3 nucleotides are TGTGCCACCAGCGCCCAGCGGGAGGGCTCCTACGAGCAGTACTTC. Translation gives CATSAQREGSYEQYF.

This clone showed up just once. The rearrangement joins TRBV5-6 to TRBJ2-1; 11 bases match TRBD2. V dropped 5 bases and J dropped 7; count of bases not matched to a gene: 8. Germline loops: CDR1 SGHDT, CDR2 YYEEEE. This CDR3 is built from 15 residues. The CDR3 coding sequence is TGTGCCAGCAGTGAGACTAGCGGGACGGGGAATGAGCAGTTCTTC. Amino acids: CASSETSGTGNEQFF.

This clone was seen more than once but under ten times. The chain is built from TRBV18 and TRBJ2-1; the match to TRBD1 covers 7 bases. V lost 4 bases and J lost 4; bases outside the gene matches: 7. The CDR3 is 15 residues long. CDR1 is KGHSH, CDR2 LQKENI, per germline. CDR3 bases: TGTGCCAGCTCACAGTCAGGGGGTGAATACAATGAGCAGTTCTTC. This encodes CASSQSGGEYNEQFF.

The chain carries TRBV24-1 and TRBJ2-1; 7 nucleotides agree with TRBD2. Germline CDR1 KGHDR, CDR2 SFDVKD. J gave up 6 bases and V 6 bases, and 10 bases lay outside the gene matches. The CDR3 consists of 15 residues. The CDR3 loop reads CATSPASGDSNEQFF. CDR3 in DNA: TGTGCCACCAGTCCCGCCAGCGGGGATAGCAATGAGCAGTTCTTC.

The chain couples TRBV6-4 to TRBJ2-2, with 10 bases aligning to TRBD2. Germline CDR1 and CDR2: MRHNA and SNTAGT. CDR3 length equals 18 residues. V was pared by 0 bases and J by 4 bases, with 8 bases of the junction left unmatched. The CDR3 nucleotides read TGTGCCAGCAGTGACTCCCCTAGCGGGAGTATAGGCACCGGGGAGCTGTTTTTT. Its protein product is CASSDSPSGSIGTGELFF.

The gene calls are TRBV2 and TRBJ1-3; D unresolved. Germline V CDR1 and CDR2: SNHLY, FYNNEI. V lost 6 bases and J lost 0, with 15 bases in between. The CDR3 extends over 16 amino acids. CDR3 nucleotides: TGTGCCAGCAGGGCCGATCCGGGTCGCTCTGGAAACACCATATATTTT. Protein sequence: CASRADPGRSGNTIYF. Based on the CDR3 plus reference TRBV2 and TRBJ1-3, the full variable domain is EPEVTQTPSHQVTQMGQEVILRCVPISNHLYFYWYRQILGQKVEFLVSFYNNEISEKSEIFDDQFSVERPDGSNFTLKIRSTKLEDSAMYFCASRADPGRSGNTIYFGEGSWLTVV.